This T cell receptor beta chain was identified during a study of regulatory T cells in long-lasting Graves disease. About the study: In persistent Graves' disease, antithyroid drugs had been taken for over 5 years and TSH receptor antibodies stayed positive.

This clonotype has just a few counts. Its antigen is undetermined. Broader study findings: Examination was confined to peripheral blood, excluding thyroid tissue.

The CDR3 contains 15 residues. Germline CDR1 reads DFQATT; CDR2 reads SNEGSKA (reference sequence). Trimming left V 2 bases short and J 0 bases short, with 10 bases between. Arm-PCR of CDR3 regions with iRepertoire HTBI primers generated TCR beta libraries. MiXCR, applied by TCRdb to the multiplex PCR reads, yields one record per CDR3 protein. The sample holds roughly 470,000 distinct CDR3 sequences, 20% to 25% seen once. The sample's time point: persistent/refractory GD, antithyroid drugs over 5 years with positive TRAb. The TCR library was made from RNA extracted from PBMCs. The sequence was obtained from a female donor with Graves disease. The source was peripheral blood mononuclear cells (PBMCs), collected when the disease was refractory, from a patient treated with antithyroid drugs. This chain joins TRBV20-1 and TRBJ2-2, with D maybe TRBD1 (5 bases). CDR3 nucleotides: TGCAGTGCTAGACAACAGGAGACGAACACCGGGGAGCTGTTTTTT. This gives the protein CSARQQETNTGELFF.